These 29 T cell receptor beta chains were all obtained from the same sample, sequenced in a study of metastatic and nonmetastatic thyroid tumors. MiXCR reprocessed the PCR reads for TCRdb. Of fewer than 15,000 clones listed, about 31% are singletons. No treatment of any kind had been given to any patient before thyroid surgery. Sequences were obtained from tumor tissue. The receptors were sampled from a male donor with papillary thyroid cancer or a benign thyroid nodule (not recorded which). Some clones in this sample may be carry-over from other donors' samples.

This clone appeared many times. The rearrangement links TRBV6-1 to TRBJ1-4; tentative D call: TRBD1 (6 bases). There are 14 residues in the CDR3. CDR1 and CDR2 from the germline V gene are MNHNS and SASEGT. Trimming pared 6 bases from V and 4 bases from J, leaving 12 bases between. CDR3 nucleotide sequence: TGTGCCAGCAGGGTTGACAGGCATAATGAAAAACTGTTTTTT. Its translation: CASRVDRHNEKLFF.

This clone was counted a few times. The CDR3 nucleotides read TGTGCCAGCAGTGTAACAGGGGTCACTAATCAGCCCCAGCATTTT. Protein product: CASSVTGVTNQPQHF. V usage is TRBV6-1 and J usage is TRBJ1-5; 7 positions match TRBD1. V gave up 4 bases and J gave up 4 bases; unmatched junction bases: 7. CDR1 is MNHNS, CDR2 SASEGT, per germline. The CDR3 has 15 amino acids.

This clone was observed a handful of times. The CDR3 loop reads CASSSLAGSTDTQYF. The CDR3 nucleotides are TGTGCCAGCAGTTCCTTAGCGGGGAGCACAGATACGCAGTATTTT. The rearrangement joins TRBV6-4 to TRBJ2-3; 8 bases are shared with TRBD2. Trimming took 5 bases from V and 0 from J; bases not matched to a gene: 4. This CDR3 spans 15 amino acids. The germline CDR1 and CDR2 sequences are MRHNA and SNTAGT.

Only a few counts were recorded for this clone. J is TRBJ1-1 and V is TRBV15; perhaps TRBD1 as D (5 bases). Germline-derived CDR1 and CDR2 are LNHNV and YYDKDF (reference sequence). The V end was cut by 5 bases, the J end by 10 bases, with 23 bases between. This CDR3 comprises 15 residues. The CDR3 coding sequence is TGTGCCACCAGCGCAGTGCAGGGAAGGATAGCTCCAGCTTTCTTT. Translation: CATSAVQGRIAPAFF.

This clone has only a few counts. The chain carries TRBV15 and TRBJ2-6, with D uncertain. Germline V gene lookup returns CDR1 LNHNV and CDR2 YYDKDF (reference sequence). CDR3 size: 11 residues. The V end lost 11 bases, the J end lost 4 bases, and 6 bases lay between the germline ends. The DNA of the CDR3 is TGTGCCGCCGGAGGGGCCAACGTCCTGACTTTC. Protein product: CAAGGANVLTF.

This clone was observed a handful of times. The rearrangement uses TRBV6-1 and TRBJ2-3; D remains unclear. Germline assignment: CDR1 MNHNS and CDR2 SASEGT. The length of the CDR3 is 14 residues. Trimming stripped 1 base from V and 7 bases from J, with 12 bases between. DNA of the CDR3: TGTGCCAGCAGTGAAGGGAACAACCCGAATACGCAGTATTTT. It codes for CASSEGNNPNTQYF.

This clone came up many times. V is TRBV7-9 and J is TRBJ2-1; D is unclear. Germline CDR1 SEHNR, CDR2 FQNEAQ (reference sequence). CDR3 size: 12 residues. V lost 5 bases and J 8 bases, leaving 10 bases between the germline ends. CDR3 region: CASSPQSDEQFF. CDR3 in DNA: TGTGCCAGCAGCCCCCAGTCGGATGAGCAGTTCTTC.

This clone occurred many times. This rearrangement joins TRBV27 to TRBJ1-1, with TRBD1 matching 8 bases. The CDR3 runs 16 residues. Trimming cost V 5 bases and J 1 base; bases outside gene matches: 9. Germline-derived CDR1 and CDR2 are MNHEY and SMNVEV (reference sequence). DNA for the CDR3: TGTGCCAGCAGTCGGAGGACAGGGTTTACGAACACTGAAGCTTTCTTT. Translation: CASSRRTGFTNTEAFF.

This clone showed up many times. The chain combines TRBV5-1 with TRBJ1-2; 7 bases are a match to TRBD1. V was pared by 2 bases and J by 9 bases, with 10 bases of the junction left unmatched. The CDR3 length is 14 residues. CDR1 is SGHRS, CDR2 YFSETQ, per germline. The CDR3 here is CASSLDREDLSYTF. The CDR3 DNA sequence: TGCGCCAGCAGCTTAGACAGGGAGGACCTAAGCTACACCTTC.

This clone was picked up many times. The chain recombines TRBV5-1 with TRBJ2-3, with 8 bases fitting TRBD1. This CDR3 has 14 residues. The germline gives CDR1 SGHRS, CDR2 YFSETQ. V lost 3 bases to trimming and J lost 1 base; unmatched junction nucleotides: 1. CDR3 in DNA: TGCGCCAGCAGCTCGGGACAGGGCACAGATACGCAGTATTTT. Amino acids: CASSSGQGTDTQYF.

This clone was detected many times. The rearrangement joins TRBV20-1 to TRBJ1-5; maybe TRBD1 (5 bases). Germline-derived CDR1 and CDR2 are DFQATT and SNEGSKA (reference sequence). Trimming pared 6 bases from V and 9 bases from J, leaving 24 bases between. This CDR3 contains 15 residues. The CDR3 region has the DNA TGCAGTGCCGACGCCGACAGAGAGTGGGGTATGCCCCAGCATTTT. Its protein product is CSADADREWGMPQHF.

This clone was observed a few times. The rearrangement uses TRBV12-5 and TRBJ2-7; 11 nucleotides align to TRBD2. Germline-derived CDR1 and CDR2 are LGHNT and FRNRAP. CDR3 length equals 16 residues. J lost 1 base, V lost 2 bases, and 4 bases had no gene match. Here the CDR3 reads CASGLLRTSGSYEQYF. The CDR3 nucleotides are TGTGCTAGTGGTTTGCTCCGGACTAGCGGGTCCTACGAGCAGTACTTC.

This clone turned up a few times. The rearrangement joins TRBV19 to TRBJ2-7; the D call may be TRBD1 or TRBD2 (5 bases each). The CDR3 is made up of 15 amino acids. Per germline, CDR1 LNHDA and CDR2 SQIVND (reference sequence). The ends were cut back, 5 bases at V and 0 bases at J, with 14 bases in the middle. In DNA, the CDR3 is TGTGCCAGTAGTCACCGGGACGCCCGCTCCTACGAGCAGTACTTC. It translates to CASSHRDARSYEQYF.

This clone was found many times. V and J are TRBV28 and TRBJ2-1; the D gene could be TRBD1 or TRBD2 (5 bases each). The V end lost 3 bases, the J end lost 7 bases, and 7 bases lay between the germline ends. CDR1 MDHEN and CDR2 SYDVKM come from the germline V gene. The CDR3 has 12 amino acids. The CDR3 DNA reads TGTGCCAGCAGTTTGTGGGGGAATGAGCAGTTCTTC. The encoded protein is CASSLWGNEQFF.

V gene TRBV18 combines with J gene TRBJ1-1; no definite D call. Germline values: CDR1 KGHSH, CDR2 LQKENI. CDR3 length: 14 residues. The germline V and J ends were trimmed by 3 bases and 5 bases, with 13 bases remaining between them. The CDR3 sequence: CASSPYDEVTEAFF. CDR3 coding DNA: TGTGCCAGCTCACCCTACGACGAGGTAACTGAAGCTTTCTTT.

The V and J genes are TRBV11-2 and TRBJ2-1; D call uncertain. The CDR3 sequence is 15 residues long. The V end lost 5 bases, the J end lost 1 base, and 12 bases lay between the germline ends. CDR1 and CDR2 from the germline V gene are SGHAT and FQNNGV. In DNA, the CDR3 is TGTGCCAGCAGCCTGGTGGTTCTATCCTACAATGAGCAGTTCTTC. Amino acid sequence: CASSLVVLSYNEQFF.

The gene calls are TRBV6-1 and TRBJ1-1; weak D call: TRBD1 (6 bases). There are 14 residues in the CDR3. V was trimmed by 1 base and J by 4 bases, leaving 10 bases between them. Germline V CDR1 and CDR2: MNHNS, SASEGT. The CDR3 loop is CASSEGGGGTEAFF. In DNA form, the CDR3 reads TGTGCCAGCAGTGAAGGTGGGGGCGGCACTGAAGCTTTCTTT.

The chain couples TRBV12-3 or TRBV12-4 to TRBJ1-1; perhaps TRBD1 as D (6 bases). The CDR3 loop spans 16 amino acids. V dropped 5 bases and J dropped 6 bases, with 22 bases sitting between them. The CDR3 loop is CASSPPYSQGGAEAFF. As DNA, the CDR3 is TGTGCCAGCAGTCCTCCTTACTCACAGGGTGGTGCTGAAGCTTTCTTT.

This clone was counted ten times or more. The J gene is TRBJ1-1, the V gene TRBV5-1, with TRBD1 matching over 7 bases. V shed 6 bases and J 1 base; nucleotides not matched to a gene: 12. The CDR3 covers 16 residues. CDR1 and CDR2 from the germline V gene are SGHRS and YFSETQ. This chain's CDR3 is CASNTRGDGWNTEAFF. In nucleotides, the CDR3 is TGCGCCAGCAATACCAGGGGGGATGGGTGGAACACTGAAGCTTTCTTT.

This clone has ten or more counts. The V call is TRBV6-1, the J call TRBJ1-1; no definite D call. The germline gives CDR1 MNHNS, CDR2 SASEGT. The CDR3 runs 14 residues. V was pared by 5 bases and J by 1 base, with 11 bases between. The CDR3 DNA sequence: TGTGCCAGCAGTTCCCCACGTGAGAACACTGAAGCTTTCTTT. Translated: CASSSPRENTEAFF.

This clone was recorded only once. The chain uses TRBV4-1 and TRBJ1-4; D gene uncertain. CDR3 length: 16 residues. Germline-derived CDR1 and CDR2 are MGHRA and YSYEKL. The germline V and J ends were trimmed by 4 bases and 0 bases, with 12 bases remaining between them. The CDR3: CASSPRNTATNEKLFF. The DNA for the CDR3 is TGCGCCAGCAGCCCTAGAAATACCGCAACTAATGAAAAACTGTTTTTT.

The rearrangement links TRBV20-1 to TRBJ2-7; 10 bases line up with TRBD2. Germline assignment: CDR1 DFQATT and CDR2 SNEGSKA (reference sequence). The V segment lost 0 bases and the J segment 1 base; nucleotides outside the gene matches: 0. This CDR3 region has 14 residues. The CDR3 coding sequence is TGCAGTGCTAGAGAACTAGCGGGGTCCTACGAGCAGTACTTC. It translates to CSARELAGSYEQYF.

The chain joins TRBV5-1 to TRBJ2-3; D possibly matches TRBD1 or TRBD2 (6 bases each). This CDR3 spans 14 amino acids. Trimming removed 2 bases at V and 5 bases at J, with 12 bases between. Per the germline V gene, CDR1 is SGHRS and CDR2 is YFSETQ. The CDR3 spells CASSLTGRRDTQYF. The DNA of the CDR3 is TGCGCCAGCAGCTTAACAGGGAGGCGAGATACGCAGTATTTT. Based on the CDR3 plus reference TRBV5-1 and TRBJ2-3, the full variable domain is KAGVTQTPRYLIKTRGQQVTLSCSPISGHRSVSWYQQTPGQGLQFLFEYFSETQRNKGNFPGRFSGRQFSNSRSEMNVSTLELGDSALYLCASSLTGRRDTQYFGPGTRLTVL.

The table lists this clone with many counts. The chain joins TRBV27 to TRBJ2-7; the D is unclear. V was cut by 3 bases and J by 0 bases, with 12 bases left in between. Per germline, CDR1 MNHEY and CDR2 SMNVEV (reference sequence). The CDR3 is 15 residues long. In nucleotides, the CDR3 is TGTGCCAGCAGTTTTGGGTCCGTTAGCTCCTACGAGCAGTACTTC. Its protein product is CASSFGSVSSYEQYF.

This clone appeared many times. The V gene is TRBV7-9, the J gene TRBJ2-2; D could derive from TRBD1 or TRBD2 (5 bases each). The CDR3 contains 15 residues. With 1 base removed from V and 4 bases from J, the gap between germline ends came to 10 bases. Germline V gene sequence: CDR1 SEHNR, CDR2 FQNEAQ (reference sequence). The CDR3 DNA follows: TGTGCCAGCAGCTTAGGGGGGATTGCCACCGGGGAGCTGTTTTTT. Its translation is CASSLGGIATGELFF.

This clone was counted at least ten times. The genes are TRBV29-1 and TRBJ1-2, with 8 nucleotides matching TRBD1. The V gene end was trimmed by 3 bases and the J gene end by 4 bases; junction bases not matched to a gene: 7. The CDR3 runs to 14 residues. The germline gives CDR1 SQVTM, CDR2 ANQGSEA. The CDR3 reads CSVEEGTGAYGYTF. The CDR3 DNA is TGCAGCGTTGAGGAAGGGACAGGAGCCTATGGCTACACCTTC.

The V gene is TRBV20-1, the J gene TRBJ2-5; TRBD2 matches 11 bases. Germline V gene lookup returns CDR1 DFQATT and CDR2 SNEGSKA (reference sequence). The CDR3 totals 15 residues. The V gene end was trimmed by 5 bases and the J gene end by 9 bases; junction bases not matched to a gene: 14. CDR3 region: CSALSGLAALGAQYF. CDR3 coding DNA: TGCAGTGCTCTGTCGGGACTAGCGGCCCTGGGGGCCCAGTACTTC.

The chain couples TRBV4-1 to TRBJ2-2; TRBD1 is a possible D gene (5 bases). CDR3 length: 19 residues. Per the germline V gene, CDR1 is MGHRA and CDR2 is YSYEKL. V lost 1 base and J lost 0, with 18 bases in between. The CDR3 loop reads CASSQGPLIKGPNTGELFF. CDR3 DNA sequence: TGCGCCAGCAGCCAAGGGCCGCTTATAAAGGGGCCGAACACCGGGGAGCTGTTTTTT.

This clone was counted a few times. V is TRBV10-3 and J is TRBJ2-1, with TRBD2 identical over 14 bases. V was pared by 8 bases and J by 8 bases, with 5 bases of the junction left unmatched. This CDR3 is 14 amino acids long. Germline CDR1 is ENHRY and CDR2 is SYGVKD. In DNA, the CDR3 is TGTGCCATCGAGACTAGCGGGAGGGGTGATGAGCAGTTCTTC. Amino acid sequence: CAIETSGRGDEQFF.